This TCR beta chain was profiled in a study of cytomegalovirus exposure and HLA in healthy donors. Amplification used 60 Vbeta primers and 13 Jbeta primers. TCRdb keeps only in-frame clones here, not all; method: immunoSEQ multiplex PCR. This table has some 40,000 clones, 55% to 75% appearing once. The CDR3 has 16 amino acids. Trimming took 4 bases from V and 4 from J; bases not matched to a gene: 8. Germline CDR1 MGHRA, CDR2 YSYEKL. This chain joins TRBV4-1 and TRBJ2-1; 9 bases align to TRBD2. The sequenced sample consisted of PBMCs. This TCR derives from a man aged 60-69 years in good health and CMV-seropositive. For the CDR3, the DNA is TGCGCCAGCAGCCCTTCTAGCGGGACGCTGTACAATGAGCAGTTCTTC. Translation: CASSPSSGTLYNEQFF.